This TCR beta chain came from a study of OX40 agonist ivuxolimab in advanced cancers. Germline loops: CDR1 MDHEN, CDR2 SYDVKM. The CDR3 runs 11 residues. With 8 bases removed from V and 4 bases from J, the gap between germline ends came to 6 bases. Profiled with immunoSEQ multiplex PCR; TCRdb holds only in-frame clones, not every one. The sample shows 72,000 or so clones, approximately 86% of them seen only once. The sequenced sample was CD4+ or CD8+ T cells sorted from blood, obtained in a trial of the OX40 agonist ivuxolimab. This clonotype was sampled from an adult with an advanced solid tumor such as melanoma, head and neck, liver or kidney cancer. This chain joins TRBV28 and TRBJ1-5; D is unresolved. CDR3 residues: CASGVNQPQHF. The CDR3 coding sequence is TGTGCCAGCGGGGTGAATCAGCCCCAGCATTTT.